This T cell receptor (beta chain) was sequenced in a study of T cells in Graves' hyperthyroidism and ophthalmopathy. Study at large: Blood was drawn when the patient was first diagnosed and still untreated.

From RNA transcripts, TCR beta CDR3 regions were amplified. HTBI primers were employed in a first-round RT-PCR of the TCR CDR3. MiXCR was run by TCRdb on the multiplex PCR reads, yielding one entry per CDR3 protein. This table has fewer than 350,000 distinct CDR3 sequences, roughly 15% appearing once. The table lists this clonotype with many counts. CDR1 DFQATT and CDR2 SNEGSKA come from the germline V gene (reference sequence). CDR3 length equals 15 residues. Germline trimming cut 5 bases from V and 0 bases from J; bases unmatched to any gene: 6. Clinical symptoms, serum thyroxine, TRAb, thyroid ultrasound and orbital computed tomography established diagnosis. Blood from later-ophthalmopathy patients was taken at first hyperthyroidism diagnosis. Fresh peripheral blood, 9.5 to 10 ml of it, supplied the PBMCs.

The rearrangement uses TRBV20-1 and TRBJ2-5; 10 positions agree with TRBD2. The sequencing input was blood. The TCR was taken from a woman in her 50s with Graves' hyperthyroidism that later progressed to Graves' ophthalmopathy. The CDR3 region has the DNA TGCAGTGCTCCCGATAGCGGGAGGTACCAAGAGACCCAGTACTTC. It codes for CSAPDSGRYQETQYF.